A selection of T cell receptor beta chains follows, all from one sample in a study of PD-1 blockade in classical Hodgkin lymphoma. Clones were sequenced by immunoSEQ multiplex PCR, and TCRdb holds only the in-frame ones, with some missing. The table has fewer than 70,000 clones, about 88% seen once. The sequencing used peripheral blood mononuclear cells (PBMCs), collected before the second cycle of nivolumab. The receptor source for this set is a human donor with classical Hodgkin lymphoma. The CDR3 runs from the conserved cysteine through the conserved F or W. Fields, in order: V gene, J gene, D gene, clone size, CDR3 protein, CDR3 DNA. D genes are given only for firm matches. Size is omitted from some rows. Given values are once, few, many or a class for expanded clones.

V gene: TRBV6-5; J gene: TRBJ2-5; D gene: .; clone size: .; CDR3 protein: CASRGTRGGGETQYF; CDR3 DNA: TGTGCCAGCAGGGGGACCCGCGGCGGTGGGGAGACCCAGTACTTC
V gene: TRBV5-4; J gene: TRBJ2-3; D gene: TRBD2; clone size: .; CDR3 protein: CASSSGGGSGGISTDTQYF; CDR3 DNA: TGTGCCAGCAGCTCCGGGGGGGGGTCCGGAGGAATTAGCACAGATACGCAGTATTTT
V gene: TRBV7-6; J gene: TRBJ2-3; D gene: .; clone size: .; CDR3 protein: CASSNTDTQYF; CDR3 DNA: TGTGCCAGCAGCAACACAGATACGCAGTATTTT
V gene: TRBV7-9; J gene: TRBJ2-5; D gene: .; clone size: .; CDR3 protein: CASSRTSQETQYF; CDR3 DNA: TGTGCCAGCAGCCGGACATCCCAAGAGACCCAGTACTTC
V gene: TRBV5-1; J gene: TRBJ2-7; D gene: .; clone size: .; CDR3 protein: CASSFGHDTYEQYF; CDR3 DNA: TGCGCCAGCAGCTTTGGGCACGACACCTACGAGCAGTACTTC
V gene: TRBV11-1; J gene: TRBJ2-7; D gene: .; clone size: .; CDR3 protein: CASSPRTETYEQYF; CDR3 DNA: TGTGCCAGCAGCCCCCGGACAGAAACCTACGAGCAGTACTTC
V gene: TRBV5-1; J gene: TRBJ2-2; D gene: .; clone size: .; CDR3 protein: CASSLGAANTGELFF; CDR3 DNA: TGCGCCAGCAGCTTGGGCGCCGCGAACACCGGGGAGCTGTTTTTT
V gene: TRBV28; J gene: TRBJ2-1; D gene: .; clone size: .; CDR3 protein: CASTSSGELSSYNEQFF; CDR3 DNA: TGTGCCAGCACCTCCAGTGGCGAGTTAAGCTCCTACAATGAGCAGTTCTTC
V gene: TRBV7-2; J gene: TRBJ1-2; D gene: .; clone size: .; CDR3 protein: CASSLGGQNYGYTF; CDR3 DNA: TGTGCCAGCAGCTTAGGGGGGCAAAACTATGGCTACACCTTC
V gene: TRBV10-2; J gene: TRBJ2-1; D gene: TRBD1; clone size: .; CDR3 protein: CASSESGRGPYNEQFF; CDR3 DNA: TGCGCCAGCAGTGAGTCAGGCAGGGGGCCCTACAATGAGCAGTTCTTC
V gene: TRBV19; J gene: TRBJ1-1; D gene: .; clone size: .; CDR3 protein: CASSITAAMNTEAFF; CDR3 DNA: TGTGCCAGTAGTATAACGGCAGCGATGAACACTGAAGCTTTCTTT
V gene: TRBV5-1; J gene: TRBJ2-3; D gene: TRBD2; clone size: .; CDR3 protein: CASSLAGGTPTDTQYF; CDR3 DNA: TGCGCCAGCAGCTTGGCGGGGGGGACTCCCACAGATACGCAGTATTTT
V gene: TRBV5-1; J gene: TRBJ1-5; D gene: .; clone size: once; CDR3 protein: CASSLEGGNQPQHF; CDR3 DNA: TGCGCCAGCAGCTTGGAGGGCGGCAATCAGCCCCAGCATTTT
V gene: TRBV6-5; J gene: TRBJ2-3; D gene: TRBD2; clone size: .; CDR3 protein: CASKGLAGITDTQYF; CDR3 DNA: TGTGCCAGCAAGGGACTAGCGGGGATCACAGATACGCAGTATTTT
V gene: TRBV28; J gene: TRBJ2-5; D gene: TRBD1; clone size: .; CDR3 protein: CASSLEGQGSSETQYF; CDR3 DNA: TGTGCCAGCAGTTTAGAGGGACAGGGGTCGTCGGAGACCCAGTACTTC
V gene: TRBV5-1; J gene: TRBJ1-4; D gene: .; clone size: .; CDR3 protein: CASSLVGAQEKLFF; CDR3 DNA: TGCGCCAGCAGCTTGGTAGGGGCACAGGAAAAACTGTTTTTT
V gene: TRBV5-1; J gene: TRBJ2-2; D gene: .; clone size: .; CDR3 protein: CASSLQGGNTGELFF; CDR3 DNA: TGCGCCAGCAGCTTACAGGGAGGAAACACCGGGGAGCTGTTTTTT
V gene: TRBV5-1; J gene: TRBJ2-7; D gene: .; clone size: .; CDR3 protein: CASSLEGLYEQYF; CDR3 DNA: TGCGCCAGCAGCTTGGAGGGCCTCTACGAGCAGTACTTC
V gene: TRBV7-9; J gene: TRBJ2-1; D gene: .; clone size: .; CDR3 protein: CASSLQRGRGNEQFF; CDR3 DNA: TGTGCCAGCAGCCTGCAGCGAGGGAGGGGGAATGAGCAGTTCTTC
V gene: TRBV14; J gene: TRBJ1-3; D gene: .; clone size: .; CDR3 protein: CASSLRPSNTIYF; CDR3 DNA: TGTGCCAGCAGCCTTCGGCCGTCGAACACCATATATTTT
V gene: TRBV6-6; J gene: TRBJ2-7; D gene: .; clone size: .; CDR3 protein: CASSDPSSYEQYF; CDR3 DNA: TGTGCCAGCAGCGATCCGTCCTCCTACGAGCAGTACTTC
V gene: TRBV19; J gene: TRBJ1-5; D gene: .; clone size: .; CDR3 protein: CASSMLGGYQPQHF; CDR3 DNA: TGTGCCAGTAGTATGCTGGGGGGGTATCAGCCCCAGCATTTT
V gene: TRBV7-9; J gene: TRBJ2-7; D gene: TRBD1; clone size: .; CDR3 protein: CASSYLRDRDYDF; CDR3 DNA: TGTGCCAGCAGCTATCTCCGGGACAGGGATTACGACTTC
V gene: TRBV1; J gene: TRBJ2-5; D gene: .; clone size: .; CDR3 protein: CTSSHTIAGSLQETQYF; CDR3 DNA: TGCACCAGCAGCCACACGATAGCGGGGAGCCTCCAAGAGACCCAGTACTTC
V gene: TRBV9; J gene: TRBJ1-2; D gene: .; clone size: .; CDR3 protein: CASSVVAGPPLYGYTF; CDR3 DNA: TGTGCCAGCAGCGTAGTCGCAGGGCCTCCCCTCTATGGCTACACCTTC
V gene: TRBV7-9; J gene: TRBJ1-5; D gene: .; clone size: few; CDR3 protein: CASSLAGLGGGPQHF; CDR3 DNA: TGTGCCAGCAGCTTAGCGGGCTTGGGGGGAGGCCCCCAGCATTTT
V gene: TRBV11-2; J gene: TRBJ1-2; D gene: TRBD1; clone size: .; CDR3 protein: CASSLVTGGELWGYTF; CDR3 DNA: TGTGCCAGCAGCTTAGTCACAGGGGGCGAGCTTTGGGGCTACACCTTC
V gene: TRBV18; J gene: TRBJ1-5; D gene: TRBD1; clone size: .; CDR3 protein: CASSRGLGNQPQHF; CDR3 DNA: TGTGCCAGCTCTAGGGGGCTAGGCAATCAGCCCCAGCATTTT
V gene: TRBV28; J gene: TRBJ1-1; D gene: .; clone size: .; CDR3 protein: CASSLAGLSTEAFF; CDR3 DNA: TGTGCCAGCAGTTTAGCAGGGTTGTCCACTGAAGCTTTCTTT
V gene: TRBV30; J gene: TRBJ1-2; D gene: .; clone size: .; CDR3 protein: CAWSGEQIANYGYTF; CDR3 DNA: TGTGCCTGGAGTGGGGAACAGATAGCTAACTATGGCTACACCTTC
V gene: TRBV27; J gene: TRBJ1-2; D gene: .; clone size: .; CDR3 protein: CASGRVGPNYGYTF; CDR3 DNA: TGTGCCAGTGGCAGGGTGGGTCCTAACTATGGCTACACCTTC
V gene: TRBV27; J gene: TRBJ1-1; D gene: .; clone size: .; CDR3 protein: CASSWGTGPPLNTEAFF; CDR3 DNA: TGTGCCAGCAGTTGGGGGACGGGCCCCCCCCTGAACACTGAAGCTTTCTTT
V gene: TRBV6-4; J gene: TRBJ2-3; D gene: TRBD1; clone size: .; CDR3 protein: CASSLQGSTDTQYF; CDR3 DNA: TGTGCCAGCAGTCTACAGGGGAGCACAGATACGCAGTATTTT
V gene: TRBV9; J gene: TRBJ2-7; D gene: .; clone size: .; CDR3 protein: CASSFRGGYGEQYF; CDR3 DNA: TGTGCCAGCAGCTTCCGAGGGGGATACGGCGAGCAGTACTTC
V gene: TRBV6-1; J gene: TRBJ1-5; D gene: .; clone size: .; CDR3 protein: CASSGQLNQPQHF; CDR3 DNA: TGTGCCAGCAGTGGACAGCTCAATCAGCCCCAGCATTTT
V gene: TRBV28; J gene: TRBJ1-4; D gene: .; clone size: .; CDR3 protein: CASRSTGATNEKLFF; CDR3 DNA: TGTGCCAGCAGGAGTACGGGGGCAACTAATGAAAAACTGTTTTTT
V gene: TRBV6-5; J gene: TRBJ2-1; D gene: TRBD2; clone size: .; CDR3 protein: CASSYQGLADEQFF; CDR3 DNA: TGTGCCAGCAGTTACCAGGGACTAGCCGATGAGCAGTTCTTC
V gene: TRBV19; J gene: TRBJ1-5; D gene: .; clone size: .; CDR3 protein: CASSIAGISWSQPQHF; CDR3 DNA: TGTGCCAGTAGTATAGCGGGGATTTCGTGGAGTCAGCCCCAGCATTTT
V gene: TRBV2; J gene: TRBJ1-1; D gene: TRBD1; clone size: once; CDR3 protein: CASIDRVVNTEAFF; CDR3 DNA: TGTGCCAGCATTGACAGGGTCGTGAACACTGAAGCTTTCTTT
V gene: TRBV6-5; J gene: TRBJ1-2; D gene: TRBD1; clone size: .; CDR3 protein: CASSWGTGDYGYTF; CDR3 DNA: TGTGCCAGCAGTTGGGGGACAGGAGACTATGGCTACACCTTC
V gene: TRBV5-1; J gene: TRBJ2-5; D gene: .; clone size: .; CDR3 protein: CASSLALETQYF; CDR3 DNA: TGCGCCAGCAGCTTGGCCCTAGAGACCCAGTACTTC
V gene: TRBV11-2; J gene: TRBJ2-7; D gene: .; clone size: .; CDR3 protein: CASTLGQIYEQYF; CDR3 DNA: TGTGCCAGCACCTTGGGACAAATATACGAGCAGTACTTC